What follows are 18 T cell receptor beta chains derived from one specimen sequenced in a study of T cell changes during pregnancy in multiple sclerosis (dated by TCRdb to the late 2010s). The method was the immunoSEQ multiplex PCR assay. TCRdb retrieved this table from immuneACCESS and kept in-frame rearrangements only. Not all clones are present; in checked studies, unresolved V genes account for under half, and no reason is known for the remainder. The sample includes 85,000 to 130,000 clones, with about 90% observed a single time. The ten biggest clones cover 1.6% of the sample. Source: peripheral blood, taken before pregnancy. Every receptor here comes from a female donor with multiple sclerosis, enrolled in a pregnancy study.

This clone appeared a single time. The genes are TRBV10-3 and TRBJ1-1, with 11 bases matching TRBD1. The CDR3 totals 14 residues. The trim removed 7 bases at V and 7 bases at J, leaving 8 bases unmatched. Germline assignment: CDR1 ENHRY and CDR2 SYGVKD. The CDR3 DNA sequence: TGTGCCATCACTAGGACAGGGGGCCAAAATGAAGCTTTCTTT. Translating it yields CAITRTGGQNEAFF.

The rearrangement links TRBV28 to TRBJ1-6; D call uncertain. Looked up from germline, CDR1 is MDHEN and CDR2 is SYDVKM. Trimming took 6 bases from V and 17 from J, leaving 17 bases between them. This CDR3 is 12 amino acids long. CDR3 sequence reads: CASRDWGEWVHF. The CDR3 DNA follows: TGTGCCAGCAGGGATTGGGGAGAATGGGTCCACTTT.

The V gene is TRBV6-5, the J gene TRBJ1-4, with TRBD1 matching 10 bases. The CDR3 sequence is 15 residues long. With 6 bases clipped from V and 5 bases from J, the junction kept 6 bases outside the gene matches. Looked up from germline, CDR1 is MNHEY and CDR2 is SVGAGI. The CDR3 bases are TGTGCCAGCAGCCACCGGGGACAGGGGAATGAAAAACTGTTTTTT. Residues: CASSHRGQGNEKLFF.

The chain links TRBV28 to TRBJ1-5; D is undetermined. The V gene's germline CDR1 is MDHEN and CDR2 SYDVKM. V was clipped by 8 bases and J by 5 bases, with 7 bases between them. This CDR3 region has 11 residues. CDR3 nucleotides: TGTGCCAGCGGCCTCTATCAGCCCCAGCATTTT. Its translation is CASGLYQPQHF. Using reference TRBV28 and TRBJ1-5 for the parts outside the CDR3, the full variable domain is DVKVTQSSRYLVKRTGEKVFLECVQDMDHENMFWYRQDPGLGLRLIYFSYDVKMKEKGDIPEGYSVSREKKERFSLILESASTNQTSMYLCASGLYQPQHFGDGTRLSIL.

The chain employs TRBV28 and TRBJ1-2; tentatively, D is TRBD1 (6 bases). The CDR3 sequence is 14 residues long. Deletions cut 6 bases from V and 3 bases from J, with 14 bases between. Per germline, CDR1 MDHEN and CDR2 SYDVKM. The chain's CDR3 is CASRGTRLYYGYTF. The CDR3 nucleotides are TGTGCCAGCAGGGGGACACGACTTTACTATGGCTACACCTTC.

This chain links TRBV30 with TRBJ2-1; weak D call: TRBD1 (6 bases). Trimming pared 1 base from V and 9 bases from J, leaving 13 bases between. The CDR3 runs to 13 residues. Germline values: CDR1 GTSNPN, CDR2 SVGIG (reference sequence). In DNA form, the CDR3 reads TGTGCCTGGAGTGATTTGGGGGCTCTTGAGCAGTTCTTC. It translates to CAWSDLGALEQFF.

CDR3 DNA: TGTGCCAGCAGCTTGACGGGAGGGCCGGGAAATGAGCAGTTCTTC. Encoded protein: CASSLTGGPGNEQFF. V gene TRBV7-6 combines with J gene TRBJ2-1; TRBD2 agrees at 8 bases. Trimming took 3 bases from V and 7 from J; bases not matched to a gene: 8. CDR1 and CDR2 (germline): SGHVS, FNYEAQ. The CDR3 runs to 15 residues.

The genes are TRBV27 and TRBJ1-6, with 9 nucleotides matching TRBD1. The CDR3 is made up of 19 amino acids. Germline assignment: CDR1 MNHEY and CDR2 SMNVEV (reference sequence). The J segment lost 0 bases and the V segment lost 3 bases, leaving 9 bases of the junction unmatched. As DNA, the CDR3 is TGTGCCAGCAGTTTCACGGGACAGGGATTGAGCTCCTATAATTCACCCCTCCACTTT. Encoded protein: CASSFTGQGLSSYNSPLHF.

V gene TRBV28 combines with J gene TRBJ2-2; 8 positions agree with TRBD2. Germline CDR1 is MDHEN and CDR2 is SYDVKM. With V trimmed by 5 bases and J by 7 bases, 3 bases remained unmatched. The CDR3 is made up of 13 amino acids. CDR3 protein: CASSSLAGGELFF. In DNA form, the CDR3 reads TGTGCCAGCAGTAGCCTAGCGGGCGGGGAGCTGTTTTTT.

This clone has only one observation. The genes are TRBV2 and TRBJ1-5, with TRBD1 matching over 9 bases. The V segment lost 5 bases and the J segment 5 bases; nucleotides outside the gene matches: 4. CDR3 size: 14 residues. Germline V gene lookup returns CDR1 SNHLY and CDR2 FYNNEI. The CDR3 loop is CASSPDRGDQPQHF. The CDR3, as DNA: TGTGCCAGCAGTCCCGACAGGGGGGATCAGCCCCAGCATTTT.

The V call is TRBV7-2, the J call TRBJ2-7; 8 bases map to TRBD2. Germline trimming cut 5 bases from V and 2 bases from J; bases unmatched to any gene: 8. This CDR3 is 15 amino acids long. CDR1 and CDR2 from the germline V gene are SGHTA and FQGNSA. In DNA form, the CDR3 reads TGTGCCAGCAGCCCCCGGGGGGGAACCCCCTACGAGCAGTACTTC. Its translation is CASSPRGGTPYEQYF.

The genes are TRBV28 and TRBJ2-1, with a possible D match to TRBD2 (6 bases). This CDR3 contains 15 residues. The germline gives CDR1 MDHEN, CDR2 SYDVKM. V was shortened by 6 bases and J by 0 bases, with 12 bases between the two germline ends. The CDR3 reads CASRPGLSSYNEQFF. The CDR3 region has the DNA TGTGCCAGCAGACCGGGACTTAGCTCCTACAATGAGCAGTTCTTC.

This clone has only one observation. V usage is TRBV5-4 and J usage is TRBJ2-1; D might be TRBD1 (6 bases). Germline CDR1 SGHNT, CDR2 YYREEE (reference sequence). Trimming stripped 2 bases from V and 6 bases from J, with 9 bases between. CDR3 size: 13 residues. The CDR3 reads CASSFKGGNEQFF. The CDR3 DNA follows: TGTGCCAGCAGCTTTAAAGGGGGCAATGAGCAGTTCTTC.

On this clone: The junction departs from germline at one end; a sequencing error may be responsible. This chain's CDR3 is CASSVAPGYNHPQHF. CDR3 sequence (DNA): TGTGCCAGCAGCGTAGCTCCAGGATACAATCATCCCCAGCATTTT. The chain combines TRBV9 with TRBJ1-5; D unresolved. CDR1 and CDR2 from the germline V gene are SGDLS and YYNGEE. The CDR3 runs to 15 residues. Full variable domain (rest looked up from reference TRBV9 and TRBJ1-5): DSGVTQTPKHLITATGQRVTLRCSPRSGDLSVYWYQQSLDQGLQFLIQYYNGEERAKGNILERFSAQQFPDLHSELNLSSLELGDSALYFCASSVAPGYNHPQHFGDGTRLSIL.

The V and J genes are TRBV28 and TRBJ1-5; no clear D gene. Germline CDR1 reads MDHEN; CDR2 reads SYDVKM. V shed 3 bases and J shed 6 bases, with 9 bases lying between them. The CDR3 length is 13 residues. This CDR3 reads CASSLFTGQPQHF. The DNA of the CDR3 is TGTGCCAGCAGTTTGTTTACGGGTCAGCCCCAGCATTTT.

V usage is TRBV7-9 and J usage is TRBJ2-1, with 7 bases lining up with TRBD1. V shed 4 bases and J 9 bases; nucleotides not matched to a gene: 9. This CDR3 contains 14 residues. Per germline, CDR1 SEHNR and CDR2 FQNEAQ (reference sequence). The CDR3 protein is CASSSTGTVGEQFF. DNA for the CDR3: TGTGCCAGCAGCTCCACCGGGACAGTGGGTGAGCAGTTCTTC.

The chain couples TRBV4-1 to TRBJ2-7; the D gene is possibly TRBD1 (6 bases). The germline V gene encodes CDR1 MGHRA and CDR2 YSYEKL. The CDR3 is made up of 17 amino acids. V lost 4 bases to trimming and J lost 4 bases, with 23 bases between them. CDR3 nucleotide sequence: TGCGCCAGCAGCCCACAGGGTGACGGATTTTTCGCGTACGAGCAGTACTTC. It codes for CASSPQGDGFFAYEQYF.

The V gene is TRBV7-3, the J gene TRBJ1-5, with 7 nucleotides matching TRBD1. V shed 5 bases and J 5 bases; nucleotides not matched to a gene: 9. The CDR3 is 15 amino acids. Germline CDR1 and CDR2: SGHTA and FQGTGA. The DNA for the CDR3 is TGTGCCAGCAGCCAGATAGACAGGGTGGATCAGCCCCAGCATTTT. This gives the protein CASSQIDRVDQPQHF.